This T cell receptor (beta chain) was sequenced during a study of vaccination and CD4 T cells after COVID-19. Germline assignment: CDR1 SGHNT and CDR2 YENEEA. The CDR3 length is 12 residues. Trimming took off 3 bases at V and 9 bases at J, with 8 bases between the two ends. The Oncomine TCR Beta short-read assay sequenced DNA from cultured CD4+ T cells. TCRdb called the PCR reads again in MiXCR, with one record for every CDR3 protein. The sample gives more than 25,000 distinct CDR3 sequences, around 60% of which show up once; around a sixth is in the top ten. This clonotype appeared a few times. Its target is not known. Treatment noted: roughly 10-day PBMC culture with coronavirus spike peptide pools or control peptides (ViraFEST assay).

Source: CD4+ T cells from blood, cultured in vitro, taken after SARS-CoV-2 vaccination. This sequence joins TRBV11-3 and TRBJ2-2; the D is unclear. The receptor's source is a human donor who received a COVID-19 vaccine. The CDR3, as DNA: TGTGCCAGCAGCTTGGGTGCAAGGGAGCTGTTTTTT. Its translation is CASSLGARELFF. The whole variable domain, filled in from reference TRBV11-3 and TRBJ2-2, reads EAGVVQSPRYKIIEKKQPVAFWCNPISGHNTLYWYLQNLGQGPELLIRYENEEAVDDSQLPKDRFSAERLKGVDSTLKIQPAELGDSAVYLCASSLGARELFFGEGSRLTVL.